The clone carrying this T cell receptor beta chain was picked up many times. The data were obtained in a study of T cells in Graves' hyperthyroidism and ophthalmopathy. V trimming: 4 bases; J trimming: 0 bases; junction bases outside the gene matches: 5. The germline V gene encodes CDR1 KGHDR and CDR2 SFDVKD. The CDR3 length is 16 residues. TCR beta CDR3 region amplification was performed from RNA transcripts. Using the HTBI primer set, a first-round RT-PCR was run on the TCR CDR3. TCRdb re-called the multiplex PCR reads through MiXCR, storing one row per CDR3 protein. The sample carries 200,000 to 300,000 distinct CDR3 sequences, more than 20% recorded once.

The clonotype originates from a woman aged 40-49 years with Graves' ophthalmopathy. Sequencing input: blood. The rearrangement links TRBV24-1 to TRBJ2-7, with 10 nucleotides matching TRBD1. Here the CDR3 DNA reads TGTGCCACCAGTGACCATGGACAGGGGGACTCCTACGAGCAGTACTTC. Translation: CATSDHGQGDSYEQYF.